In this sample, the clone carrying this TCR beta chain turned up a few times. Its antigen is not identified. The data were obtained in a study of T-cell memory formation after mild COVID-19. Whole-study findings and limits: Shrinking CD4+ clones resided mostly in CM and EM, and CD8+ ones in EMRA. In pre-infection memory, a portion of responding clones appeared, which suggested that cross-reactive memory joined.

TCRdb recomputed calls from the 5' RACE reads with MiXCR, one row per CDR3 protein. This sample has over 150,000 distinct CDR3 sequences, with about 18% found just once. CDR1 and CDR2 (germline): SGHVS, FNYEAQ. V lost 2 bases, J lost 9 bases, and 19 bases stayed unmatched. The CDR3 consists of 19 residues. The sample consisted of PBMCs or a T cell subset sorted from them (not recorded which). The chain recombines TRBV7-6 with TRBJ2-1; 10 nucleotides agree with TRBD2. The clonotype was recovered from a man aged 18 to 29 who had mild COVID-19 (a few samples of this study predate the infection). Cell type and time point are not known. CDR3 nucleotides: TGTGCCAGCAGCTTAAAGGTCGATTTAGCGGGGGGCGCCCAGGGTGAGCAGTTCTTC. This gives the protein CASSLKVDLAGGAQGEQFF.